These T cell receptor beta chains were read from a single sample in a study of CD8+ T cells in alopecia areata. Profiling relied on immunoSEQ multiplex PCR, and the TCRdb table lists in-frame clones only, not all of them. This sample has about 160,000 clones, with less than 70% found just once. The sample consisted of CD4+ T cells sorted from blood, taken at week 24, from a patient treated with tofacitinib. All receptors come from a human donor with alopecia areata. Both conserved end residues are part of each CDR3. D genes are given only for firm matches. The size field is filled for only some rows; it gives once, few, many or a size class.

CDR3 protein: CASRDITFATGNTIYF
CDR3 DNA: TGCGCCAGCCGAGACATAACCTTTGCGACTGGAAACACCATATATTTT
D gene: NA
J gene: TRBJ1-3
clone size: NA
V gene: TRBV5-1

CDR3 protein: CASRSETGAREQYF
CDR3 DNA: TGTGCCAGCCGATCGGAGACAGGGGCCCGCGAGCAGTACTTC
D gene: TRBD1
J gene: TRBJ2-7
clone size: NA
V gene: TRBV25-1

CDR3 protein: CAIQKDREETQYF
CDR3 DNA: TGTGCCATCCAAAAGGACAGGGAAGAGACCCAGTACTTC
D gene: TRBD1
J gene: TRBJ2-5
clone size: few
V gene: TRBV10-3

CDR3 protein: CASSFSTGNTEAFF
CDR3 DNA: TGTGCCAGCAGCTTCTCGACGGGGAACACTGAAGCTTTCTTT
D gene: NA
J gene: TRBJ1-1
clone size: NA
V gene: TRBV7-2

CDR3 protein: CASCKLGGTYNEQFF
CDR3 DNA: TGTGCCAGCTGTAAACTCGGGGGTACCTACAATGAGCAGTTCTTC
D gene: NA
J gene: TRBJ2-1
clone size: NA
V gene: TRBV25-1

CDR3 protein: CAFQGNPPYEQYF
CDR3 DNA: TGTGCCTTCCAGGGGAACCCCCCCTACGAGCAGTACTTC
D gene: NA
J gene: TRBJ2-7
clone size: few
V gene: TRBV30

CDR3 protein: CSVHNLVNTEAFF
CDR3 DNA: TGCAGCGTTCACAACCTCGTGAACACTGAAGCTTTCTTT
D gene: NA
J gene: TRBJ1-1
clone size: NA
V gene: TRBV29-1

CDR3 protein: CSAGGTEAFF
CDR3 DNA: TGCAGCGCCGGGGGGACTGAAGCTTTCTTT
D gene: NA
J gene: TRBJ1-1
clone size: NA
V gene: TRBV29-1

CDR3 protein: CASSLRGGSPLHF
CDR3 DNA: TGTGCCAGCAGCTTGCGGGGGGGTTCACCCCTCCACTTT
D gene: NA
J gene: TRBJ1-6
clone size: NA
V gene: TRBV2

CDR3 protein: CASSGDGINQPQHF
CDR3 DNA: TGTGCCAGCAGTGGGGACGGAATCAATCAGCCCCAGCATTTT
D gene: NA
J gene: TRBJ1-5
clone size: few
V gene: TRBV2

CDR3 protein: CSVDTRASDGYTF
CDR3 DNA: TGCAGCGTGGATACCAGGGCCTCCGATGGCTACACCTTC
D gene: NA
J gene: TRBJ1-2
clone size: few
V gene: TRBV29-1

CDR3 protein: CAWNDAGGAYTEAFF
CDR3 DNA: TGTGCCTGGAACGACGCAGGGGGGGCGTACACTGAAGCTTTCTTT
D gene: TRBD1
J gene: TRBJ1-1
clone size: NA
V gene: TRBV30

CDR3 protein: CSVAGIGTDTQYF
CDR3 DNA: TGCAGCGTTGCAGGTATAGGTACAGATACGCAGTATTTT
D gene: NA
J gene: TRBJ2-3
clone size: few
V gene: TRBV29-1

CDR3 protein: CASSTGPTLGLEEQYF
CDR3 DNA: TGCGCCAGCAGCACCGGACCGACGTTGGGTCTGGAAGAGCAGTACTTC
D gene: NA
J gene: TRBJ2-7
clone size: NA
V gene: TRBV5-1

CDR3 protein: CSARLGSGYTF
CDR3 DNA: TGCAGTGCTAGACTGGGAAGTGGCTACACCTTC
D gene: NA
J gene: TRBJ1-2
clone size: few
V gene: TRBV20-1

CDR3 protein: CSVGGQHARVVKETQYF
CDR3 DNA: TGCAGCGTTGGTGGGCAACACGCACGGGTTGTAAAAGAGACCCAGTACTTC
D gene: NA
J gene: TRBJ2-5
clone size: NA
V gene: TRBV29-1

CDR3 protein: CASSLSWGGPYGYTF
CDR3 DNA: TGTGCCAGCAGTTTATCGTGGGGGGGTCCCTATGGCTACACCTTC
D gene: NA
J gene: TRBJ1-2
clone size: NA
V gene: TRBV27

CDR3 protein: CASSVQAGGTDTQYF
CDR3 DNA: TGTGCCAGCAGCGTACAAGCGGGGGGCACAGATACGCAGTATTTT
D gene: TRBD2
J gene: TRBJ2-3
clone size: NA
V gene: TRBV9

CDR3 protein: CSAYDRSYEQYF
CDR3 DNA: TGCAGCGCATACGACAGATCCTACGAGCAGTACTTC
D gene: NA
J gene: TRBJ2-7
clone size: few
V gene: TRBV29-1

CDR3 protein: CASSQGAGRDTQYF
CDR3 DNA: TGTGCCAGCAGCCAAGGGGCAGGGCGAGATACGCAGTATTTT
D gene: NA
J gene: TRBJ2-3
clone size: NA
V gene: TRBV4-1

CDR3 protein: CASSSGKLNTEAFF
CDR3 DNA: TGTGCCAGCAGCTCCGGGAAATTGAACACTGAAGCTTTCTTT
D gene: NA
J gene: TRBJ1-1
clone size: NA
V gene: TRBV7-3

CDR3 protein: CASSFTAAEISYEQYF
CDR3 DNA: TGTGCCAGCAGTTTTACTGCGGCAGAGATCTCCTACGAGCAGTACTTC
D gene: NA
J gene: TRBJ2-7
clone size: NA
V gene: TRBV27

CDR3 protein: CSVDEGQNQETQYF
CDR3 DNA: TGCAGCGTTGATGAGGGACAAAACCAAGAGACCCAGTACTTC
D gene: NA
J gene: TRBJ2-5
clone size: few
V gene: TRBV29-1

CDR3 protein: CASTGAGGFGGELFF
CDR3 DNA: TGCGCCAGCACAGGGGCAGGGGGCTTCGGCGGGGAGCTGTTTTTT
D gene: TRBD1
J gene: TRBJ2-2
clone size: NA
V gene: TRBV5-1

CDR3 protein: CASSLRSRTHSYEQYF
CDR3 DNA: TGCGCCAGCAGCTTGAGGTCAAGGACACACTCCTACGAGCAGTACTTC
D gene: NA
J gene: TRBJ2-7
clone size: NA
V gene: TRBV5-1

CDR3 protein: CASSPLGQGAGNTIYF
CDR3 DNA: TGTGCCAGCAGCCCACTCGGACAGGGGGCTGGAAACACCATATATTTT
D gene: TRBD1
J gene: TRBJ1-3
clone size: NA
V gene: TRBV7-6

CDR3 protein: CAWSVRGGYGYTF
CDR3 DNA: TGTGCCTGGAGTGTACGGGGGGGGTATGGCTACACCTTC
D gene: NA
J gene: TRBJ1-2
clone size: NA
V gene: TRBV30